The text below deals with one TCR beta chain. In its sample, this clone was seen a few times. No cognate antigen has been identified for it. An end of the junction differs from the germline gene, which may be a read error. The CDR3 numbers 14 residues from cysteine through phenylalanine. The only DNA kept is the CDR3, 42 bases in frame from the first base. The germline V gene (reference sequence) gives CDR1 as SEHNR and CDR2 as FQNEAQ. The sample originates from a study of metastatic and nonmetastatic thyroid tumors (dated by TCRdb to the early 2020s). Regarding the study in general: Repertoires were compared across peripheral blood and tumor or nodule tissue samples from malignant and benign thyroid patients. Results the study describes overall, beyond this receptor: In both blood and tumor samples, malignant tumors were reported to have significantly higher TCR beta diversity than benign nodules.

None of the patients had been given any treatment before thyroid surgery. Patient clinical samples collected from about 2011 to 2018 were retrospectively analysed using T-cell receptor beta sequencing. The library was obtained by PCR. TCRdb names Illumina HiSeq 4000 as the instrument used. The TCR beta-chain CDR3 region of each patient was profiled by high-throughput sequencing. Concerning the study's data processing: CDR3 differences across clinicopathological groups were used to build a classifier for discriminating distant-metastatic papillary thyroid cancer patients. Repertoire diversity was assessed with the Shannon index, and tumor-blood repertoire similarity with the Morisita-Horn index. TCRdb cleaned the public reads at Q25 with fastp, built clones with MiXCR and kept in-frame beta chains. The V and J calls come from TCRdb's annotation, not from the publication. In this sample the table shows around 15,000 clones, less than 20% of which occur a single time. 15% to 20% of the sample goes to the ten largest clones.

The sequence came from a female donor with papillary thyroid cancer or a benign thyroid nodule (not recorded which). Some clones in this sample may be carry-over from other donors' samples. Material for sequencing was blood. This receptor chain uses TRBV7-9 and TRBJ1-1; a tentative D match to TRBD1 spans 5 bases. The base sequence is TGTGCCAGCTCGGTAGGGGCTTCCAACACTGAAGCTTCCTTT. This translates into CASSVGASNTEASF. With the portions outside the CDR3 filled from the reference TRBV7-9 and TRBJ1-1 genes, the complete variable region becomes DTGVSQNPRHKITKRGQNVTFRCDPISEHNRLYWYRQTLGQGPEFLTYFQNEAQLEKSRLLSDRFSAERPKGSFSTLEIQRTEQGDSAMYLCASSVGASNTEASFGQGTRLTVV.